This T cell receptor (beta chain) was sequenced in a study of T cell repertoires in cytomegalovirus infection. A remark on this clonotype: As yet, its antigen is unknown.

V lost 3 bases to trimming and J lost 0 bases; unmatched junction nucleotides: 5. Germline V gives CDR1 SGDLS, CDR2 YYNGEE. The CDR3 spans 18 residues. MiXCR was run by TCRdb on the reads, yielding one entry per CDR3 protein. Of about 830,000 distinct CDR3 sequences listed, 30% to 35% are singletons. The V gene is TRBV9, the J gene TRBJ2-1; 14 bases fit TRBD2. The TCR sequence derives from a human donor in good health (CMV status not recorded). Some clones in this sample may be carry-over from other donors' samples. This specimen consisted of cultured CD8+ T cells from PBMCs, obtained from culture after CMV antigen stimulation. In nucleotides, the CDR3 is TGTGCCAGCAGCGGACTAGCGGGGGGGCCGAGCTCCTACAATGAGCAGTTCTTC. Protein: CASSGLAGGPSSYNEQFF. Full variable domain (rest looked up from reference TRBV9 and TRBJ2-1): DSGVTQTPKHLITATGQRVTLRCSPRSGDLSVYWYQQSLDQGLQFLIQYYNGEERAKGNILERFSAQQFPDLHSELNLSSLELGDSALYFCASSGLAGGPSSYNEQFFGPGTRLTVL.